These T cell receptor beta chains were read from a single sample in a study of T-cell memory formation after mild COVID-19. TCRdb ran MiXCR on the 5' RACE reads and lists one entry per CDR3 protein. Altogether hundreds of thousands of distinct CDR3 sequences are present, roughly a sixth being singletons, with the ten largest covering around 20%. The sample consisted of PBMCs or a T cell subset sorted from them (not recorded which). The source of these receptors is a young man who had mild COVID-19 (a few samples of this study predate the infection). Cell type and time point are not known. CDR3s include the opening cysteine and the closing phenylalanine or tryptophan. A D gene is named only where the DNA matches it firmly. Clone size is given for some rows only: seen once, a few or many times, or a class if the clone is expanded.

>TRBV12-3/TRBV12-4|NA|15|TRBJ1-4|NA
CASSLLGRTNEKLFF
TGTGCCAGCAGCCTACTAGGCCGGACAAATGAAAAACTGTTTTTT
>TRBV14|NA|15|TRBJ1-2|NA
CASSQAHNSPYGYTF
TGTGCCAGCAGCCAAGCGCACAATAGTCCCTATGGCTACACCTTC
>TRBV19|NA|15|TRBJ1-1|NA
CASRPLGVAGEEAFF
TGTGCCAGTAGGCCTTTAGGGGTCGCGGGGGAAGAAGCTTTCTTT
>TRBV28|TRBD1|13|TRBJ1-2|few
CASRTQGLEGYTF
TGTGCCAGCAGGACACAGGGGCTAGAAGGCTACACCTTC
>TRBV4-1|TRBD1|14|TRBJ1-4|few
CASSQAAGGEKLFF
TGCGCCAGCAGCCAAGCGGCAGGGGGAGAAAAACTGTTTTTT
>TRBV4-1|NA|17|TRBJ2-6|few
CASSPQGTFSGANVLTF
TGCGCCAGCAGCCCGCAGGGTACTTTCTCTGGGGCCAACGTCCTGACTTTC
>TRBV5-1|TRBD2|15|TRBJ2-7|few
CASSLASGLSYEQYF
TGCGCCAGCAGCTTGGCCTCGGGACTATCCTACGAGCAGTACTTC
>TRBV25-1|NA|12|TRBJ1-6|NA
CASSDTPGLLHF
TGTGCCAGCAGTGACACTCCCGGGTTACTCCACTTT
>TRBV12-5|TRBD1|16|TRBJ1-2|NA
CASGWGRDRGDYGYTF
TGTGCTAGTGGTTGGGGCCGGGACAGGGGGGACTATGGCTACACCTTC
>TRBV12-3/TRBV12-4|NA|13|TRBJ2-5|NA
CASSFKEQETQYF
TGTGCCAGCAGTTTTAAGGAGCAAGAGACCCAGTACTTC
>TRBV29-1|NA|12|TRBJ1-2|few
CSVEQGGYGYTF
TGCAGCGTTGAACAGGGAGGCTATGGCTACACCTTC
>TRBV27|NA|14|TRBJ1-4|NA
CASSSDSGHEKLFF
TGTGCCAGCAGTTCGGATTCCGGGCACGAAAAACTGTTTTTT